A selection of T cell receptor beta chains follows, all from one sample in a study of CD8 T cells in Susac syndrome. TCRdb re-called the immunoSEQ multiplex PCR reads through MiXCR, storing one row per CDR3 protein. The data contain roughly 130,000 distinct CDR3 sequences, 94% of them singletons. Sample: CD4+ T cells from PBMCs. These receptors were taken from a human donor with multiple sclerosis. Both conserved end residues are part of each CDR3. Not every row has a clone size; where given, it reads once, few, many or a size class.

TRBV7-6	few	CASSRIIQETQYF
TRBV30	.	CAWSKWEPEETQYF
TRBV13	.	CASFDSAAYNEQFF
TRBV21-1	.	CASSKVGEQYF
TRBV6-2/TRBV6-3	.	CASSYGRDGYTF
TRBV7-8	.	CASSLRVGGRAGYTF
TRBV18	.	CASSPRLDRNTGELFF
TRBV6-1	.	CASRALDIQYF
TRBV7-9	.	CASSLNHIDDGYTF
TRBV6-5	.	CASKGAARQETQYF
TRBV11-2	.	CASSSEVTGELFF
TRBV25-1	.	CASSMGRGLEQYF
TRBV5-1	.	CASSVLGTGDNSPLHF
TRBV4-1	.	CASSTAGGWNEKLFF
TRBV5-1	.	CASSSTGNEQYF
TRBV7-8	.	CASSLARRQGGGYTF
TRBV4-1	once	CASSQGQGDGYTF
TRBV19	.	CATSHGRYEQFF
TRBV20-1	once	CSASDQGGGPTQYF
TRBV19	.	CASSLGPYSNQPQHF
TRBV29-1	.	CSASSGTNTGELFF
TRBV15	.	CATSQDPRDYEQYF
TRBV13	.	CASSSLQGDYGYTF
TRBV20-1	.	CSARERVTDTQYF
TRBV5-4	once	CASSLPPGLEETQYF
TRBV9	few	CASSVLADTQYF
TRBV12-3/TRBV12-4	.	CASSLALGTVAYEQYF
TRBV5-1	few	CASSTSTGTPHGYTF
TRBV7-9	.	CASSSSGGNTEAFF
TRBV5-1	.	CASSPGLAGREETQYF
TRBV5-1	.	CASSSMTDLAKNIQYF
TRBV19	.	CASSTGRQVNWNTEAFF
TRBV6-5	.	CASSSDGITGELFF
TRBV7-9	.	CASGSGSGSGEKLFF
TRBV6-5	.	CASSSGLVDYGYTF
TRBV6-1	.	CASSVGGTEAFF
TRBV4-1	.	CASSHTAGTGDAFF
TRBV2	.	CASMEEHNSPLHF
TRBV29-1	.	CSVGGSGNTIYF
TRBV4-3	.	CASSQRPGGTGATGELFF
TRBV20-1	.	CSARGSTEAFF
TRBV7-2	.	CASSLAIGSYMAQYF
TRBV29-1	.	CSVLPGATGELFF
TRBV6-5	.	CASRGQGAGSTEAFF
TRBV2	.	CASSGGTGSFNQPQHF
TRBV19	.	CASRRNSGSADTQYF
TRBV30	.	CAWRPLDPRGETQYF
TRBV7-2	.	CASSFVENTEAFF
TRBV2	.	CASSGDSGNTIYF
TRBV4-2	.	CASSQDAGAGGNTIYF
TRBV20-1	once	CSATQTSGSGETQYF
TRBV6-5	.	CASSYSTTGSYEQYF
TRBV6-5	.	CASSSGTSGFTGELFF
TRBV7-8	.	CASSPGQGSLRQETQYF
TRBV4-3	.	CASSQEFRRRQGTGELFF
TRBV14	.	CASSPGGQGSSPLHF
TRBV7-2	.	CASRSGTELYGYTF
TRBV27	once	CASSFIRTGGSQETQYF